A selection of T cell receptor beta chains follows, all from one sample in a study of blood T cells in healthy people across ages. MiXCR, run by TCRdb on the 5' RACE reads, gives a single entry per CDR3 protein. The sample lists approximately 1.5 million distinct CDR3 sequences; roughly 43% were seen once. Sequences were obtained from blood. The receptors were gathered from a woman younger than 35 in good health. Each CDR3 is given with its conserved first and last residue. D genes are given only for firm matches. Some rows mark clone size as missing; the rest say once, few, many or name a class of expanded clone.

TRBJ2-1 | TRBD1 | many | TRBV25-1 | TGTGCCAGCAGTTCGGACAGGGGGATCCCGGTGTCCTACAATGAGCAGTTCTTC | CASSSDRGIPVSYNEQFF
TRBJ1-1 | - | - | TRBV9 | TGTGCCAGCAGCGCCTGGGGAGGGACCACTGAAGCTTTCTTT | CASSAWGGTTEAFF
TRBJ1-4 | - | few | TRBV18 | TGTGCCAGCTCACCACCGAGTAATGAAAAACTGTTTTTT | CASSPPSNEKLFF
TRBJ1-1 | TRBD1 | - | TRBV6-2/TRBV6-3 | TGTGCCAGCACCTACAGGGGAACTGAAGCTTTCTTT | CASTYRGTEAFF
TRBJ1-2 | TRBD1 | - | TRBV6-2/TRBV6-3 | TGTGCCAGCAGCCAACCCTATCTCGGACAGGGGCTTATGGGGAACTATGGCTACACCTTC | CASSQPYLGQGLMGNYGYTF
TRBJ2-5 | - | - | TRBV7-9 | TGTGCCAGCAGTCCCCGCGACAGGCCCACCAACTGGACCCAGTACTTC | CASSPRDRPTNWTQYF
TRBJ1-1 | - | - | TRBV7-6 | TGTGCCAGCAGCTTAGGGGGCGGGAAAATGAACACTGAAGCTTTCTTT | CASSLGGGKMNTEAFF
TRBJ1-2 | - | - | TRBV29-1 | TGCGGCGCCGTGCCTCGGGGATACTATGGCTACACCTTC | CGAVPRGYYGYTF
TRBJ2-7 | TRBD2 | few | TRBV27 | TGTGCCAGCGGATGGCCTTCTAGCGGGAGTTCCTACGAGCAGTACTTC | CASGWPSSGSSYEQYF
TRBJ2-7 | TRBD2 | - | TRBV24-1 | TGTGCCACCAGTGCGGGTAGCGGGGCCTTTTACGAGCAGTACTTC | CATSAGSGAFYEQYF
TRBJ2-1 | - | few | TRBV24-1 | TGTGCCACCAGTGATCCAGGGCGTCATGAGCAGTTCTTC | CATSDPGRHEQFF
TRBJ2-1 | - | - | TRBV11-2 | TGTGCCAGCAGCTCAGTGACTACTCCCTACAACGAGCAGTTCTTC | CASSSVTTPYNEQFF
TRBJ2-3 | TRBD2 | few | TRBV6-1 | TGTGCCAGCAGCGAGGATCCGGGACTAGCGGGGGGGGAAACCCCAGATACGCAGTATTTT | CASSEDPGLAGGETPDTQYF
TRBJ2-5 | - | once | TRBV11-2 | TGTGCCAGCACCCCGTTGATTGGGGAGACCCGGTACTTC | CASTPLIGETRYF
TRBJ2-5 | TRBD2 | - | TRBV7-2 | TGTGCCAGCAGGCTAGCGGGAGGGCGGGAGACCCAGTACTTC | CASRLAGGRETQYF
TRBJ1-2 | - | once | TRBV29-1 | TGCAGCGCTGTTTCCCCCGACAGACTATATAACTATGGCTACACCTTC | CSAVSPDRLYNYGYTF
TRBJ1-2 | - | - | TRBV20-1 | TGCAGTGCCGTGGCCAACTATGGCTACACCTTC | CSAVANYGYTF
TRBJ2-7 | - | - | TRBV7-2 | TGTGCCAGCAGCTTAGCCCTGGGCGGGTACGACTCCTACGAGCAGTCCTTC | CASSLALGGYDSYEQSF
TRBJ1-1 | - | - | TRBV4-3 | TGCGCCAGCAGCCTGGCGTGGGACACTGAAGCTTTCTTT | CASSLAWDTEAFF
TRBJ2-2 | - | many | TRBV12-3/TRBV12-4 | TGTGCCAGCAGTTTCTCCGGGGAGCTGTTTTTT | CASSFSGELFF
TRBJ2-1 | - | - | TRBV7-9 | TGTGCCAGCAGCTTGGAGCCGACAGGCGAATTCAATGAGCAGTTCTTC | CASSLEPTGEFNEQFF
TRBJ1-6 | - | few | TRBV29-1 | TGCAGCGTCTCCAACGGACAGTATAATTCACCCCTCCACTTT | CSVSNGQYNSPLHF
TRBJ2-1 | - | - | TRBV7-9 | TGTGCCAGCAGCTTAGTTCCGTGGGGGCAGTTCTTC | CASSLVPWGQFF
TRBJ2-7 | - | few | TRBV10-3 | TGTGCCATCAGTGAGTCGGATTGGGGTGGCGAGCAGTACTTC | CAISESDWGGEQYF
TRBJ2-6 | - | - | TRBV4-3 | TGCGCCAGCAGCCAAGATGGTATCGTAACCTCTGGGGCCAACGTCCTGACTTTC | CASSQDGIVTSGANVLTF
TRBJ1-2 | - | - | TRBV7-9 | TGTGCCAGCAGCTCCGTCACTAACTATGGCTACACCTTC | CASSSVTNYGYTF
TRBJ2-1 | - | few | TRBV27 | TGTGCCAGCAGTTATGGGACCAGCTCCTACAATGAGCAGTTCTTC | CASSYGTSSYNEQFF
TRBJ2-2 | - | - | TRBV10-3 | TGTGCCATCAGTGAGTTGGGGACCGGGGAGCTGTTTTTT | CAISELGTGELFF
TRBJ2-4 | - | - | TRBV5-1 | TGCGCCAGTACTCTGGCAGGGGAAAACATTCAGTACTTC | CASTLAGENIQYF
TRBJ2-7 | TRBD2 | few | TRBV11-2 | TGTGCCAGCAGCTTAGCCGGACTAGCGGGGGGTGAGCAGTACTTC | CASSLAGLAGGEQYF
TRBJ1-1 | - | - | TRBV12-3/TRBV12-4 | TGTGCCAGCAGTACACAGGGACACACTGAAGCTTTCTTT | CASSTQGHTEAFF
TRBJ1-1 | TRBD1 | - | TRBV5-4 | TGTGCCAGCAGTGCGACAGGGGAGCCGAACACTGAAGCTTTCTTT | CASSATGEPNTEAFF
TRBJ2-2 | TRBD1 | - | TRBV6-2/TRBV6-3 | TGTGCCAGCAGATCCCCGGACAGGGGTGGGGAGCTGTTTTTT | CASRSPDRGGELFF
TRBJ2-7 | - | - | TRBV7-2 | TGTGCCAGCAGCACAAATATAGCGCCTATTGGTAATGAGCAGTACTTC | CASSTNIAPIGNEQYF
TRBJ2-3 | - | few | TRBV25-1 | TGTGCCAGTAGTGCGGGGCGGGTGCCGACAGATACGCAGTATTTT | CASSAGRVPTDTQYF